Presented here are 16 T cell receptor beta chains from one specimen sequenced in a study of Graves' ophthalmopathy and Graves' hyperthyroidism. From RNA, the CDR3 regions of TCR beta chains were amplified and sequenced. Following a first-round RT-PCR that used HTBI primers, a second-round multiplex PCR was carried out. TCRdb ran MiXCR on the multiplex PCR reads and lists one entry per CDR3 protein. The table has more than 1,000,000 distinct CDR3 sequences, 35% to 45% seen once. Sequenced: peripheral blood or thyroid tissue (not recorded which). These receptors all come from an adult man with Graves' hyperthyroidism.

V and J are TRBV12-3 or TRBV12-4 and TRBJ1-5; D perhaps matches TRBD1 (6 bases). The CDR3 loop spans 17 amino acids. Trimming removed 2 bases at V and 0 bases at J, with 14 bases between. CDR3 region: CASSLSRGGISNQPQHF. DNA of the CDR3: TGTGCCAGCAGTTTATCAAGGGGGGGAATTAGCAATCAGCCCCAGCATTTT.

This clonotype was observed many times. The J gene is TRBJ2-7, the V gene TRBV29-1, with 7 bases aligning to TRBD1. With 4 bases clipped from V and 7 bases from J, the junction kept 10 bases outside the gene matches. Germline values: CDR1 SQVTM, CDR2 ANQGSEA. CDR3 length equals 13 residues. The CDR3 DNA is TGCAGCGTTGCTAGGGCAGGGGGTCAAGAGCAGTACTTC. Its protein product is CSVARAGGQEQYF.

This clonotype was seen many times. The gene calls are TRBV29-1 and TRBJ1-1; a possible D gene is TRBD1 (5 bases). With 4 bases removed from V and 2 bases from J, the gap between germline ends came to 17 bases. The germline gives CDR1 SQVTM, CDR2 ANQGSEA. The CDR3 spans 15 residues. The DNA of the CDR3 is TGCAGCGTTGTTTTTTCACCGACAGCTAACACTGAAGCTTTCTTT. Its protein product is CSVVFSPTANTEAFF.

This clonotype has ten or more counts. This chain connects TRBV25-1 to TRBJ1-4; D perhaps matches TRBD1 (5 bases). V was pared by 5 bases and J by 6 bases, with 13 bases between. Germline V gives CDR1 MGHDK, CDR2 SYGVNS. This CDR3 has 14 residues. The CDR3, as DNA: TGTGCCAGCAGTTGGGTGGGGACGGATGAAAAACTGTTTTTT. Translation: CASSWVGTDEKLFF. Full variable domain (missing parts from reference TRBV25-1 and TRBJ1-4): EADIYQTPRYLVIGTGKKITLECSQTMGHDKMYWYQQDPGMELHLIHYSYGVNSTEKGDLSSESTVSRIRTEHFPLTLESARPSHTSQYLCASSWVGTDEKLFFGSGTQLSVL.

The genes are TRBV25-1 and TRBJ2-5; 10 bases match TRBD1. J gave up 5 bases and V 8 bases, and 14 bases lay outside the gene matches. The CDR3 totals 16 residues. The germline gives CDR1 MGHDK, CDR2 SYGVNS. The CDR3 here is CASGTGDFLLSETQYF. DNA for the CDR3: TGTGCCAGCGGGACAGGGGACTTTTTATTATCGGAGACCCAGTACTTC.

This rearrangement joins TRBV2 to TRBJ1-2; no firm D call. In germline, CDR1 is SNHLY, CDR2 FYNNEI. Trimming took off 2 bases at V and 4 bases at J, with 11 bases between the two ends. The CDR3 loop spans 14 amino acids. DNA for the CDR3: TGTGCCAGCAGTGAAACTAGGCAGGTCTATGGCTACACCTTC. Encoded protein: CASSETRQVYGYTF.

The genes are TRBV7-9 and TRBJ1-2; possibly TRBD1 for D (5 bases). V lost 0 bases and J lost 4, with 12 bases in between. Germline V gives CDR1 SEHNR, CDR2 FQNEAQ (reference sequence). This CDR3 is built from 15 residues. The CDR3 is CASSLAPGRGYGYTF. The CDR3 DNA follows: TGTGCCAGCAGCTTAGCGCCGGGGCGAGGCTATGGCTACACCTTC.

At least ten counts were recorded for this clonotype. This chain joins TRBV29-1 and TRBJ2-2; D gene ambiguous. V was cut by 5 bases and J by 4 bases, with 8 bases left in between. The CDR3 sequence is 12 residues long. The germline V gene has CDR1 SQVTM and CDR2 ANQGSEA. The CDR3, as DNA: TGCAGCGTTATGTATTTCACCGGGGAGCTGTTTTTT. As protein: CSVMYFTGELFF.

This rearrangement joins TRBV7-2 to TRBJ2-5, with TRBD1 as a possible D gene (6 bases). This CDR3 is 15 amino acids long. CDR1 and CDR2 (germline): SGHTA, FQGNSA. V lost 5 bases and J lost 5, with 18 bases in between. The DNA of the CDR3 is TGTGCCAGCAGCCTACAGGCAGGGGCAGGCGAGACCCAGTACTTC. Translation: CASSLQAGAGETQYF.

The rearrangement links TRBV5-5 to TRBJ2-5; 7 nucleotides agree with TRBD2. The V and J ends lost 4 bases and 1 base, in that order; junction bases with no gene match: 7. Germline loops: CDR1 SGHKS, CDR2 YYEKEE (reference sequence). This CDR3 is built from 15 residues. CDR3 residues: CASSTGLGIQETQYF. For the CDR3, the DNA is TGTGCCAGCAGCACCGGACTAGGAATCCAAGAGACCCAGTACTTC.

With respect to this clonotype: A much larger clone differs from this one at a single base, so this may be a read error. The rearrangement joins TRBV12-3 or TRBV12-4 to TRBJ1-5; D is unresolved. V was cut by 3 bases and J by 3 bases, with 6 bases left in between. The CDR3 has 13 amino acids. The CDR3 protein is CASSFNNNQPQHF. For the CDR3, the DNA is TGTGCCAGCAGTTTCAACAACAATCAGCCCCAGCATTTT.

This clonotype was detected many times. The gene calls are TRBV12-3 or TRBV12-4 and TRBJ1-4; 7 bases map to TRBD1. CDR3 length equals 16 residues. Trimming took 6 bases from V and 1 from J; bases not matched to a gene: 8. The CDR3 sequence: CASSPNRGGTNEKLFF. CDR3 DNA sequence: TGTGCCAGCAGCCCCAACAGGGGAGGAACTAATGAAAAACTGTTTTTT.

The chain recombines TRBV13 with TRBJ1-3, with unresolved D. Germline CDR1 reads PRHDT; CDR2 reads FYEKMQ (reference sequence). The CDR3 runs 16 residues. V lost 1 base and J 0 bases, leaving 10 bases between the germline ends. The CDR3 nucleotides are TGTGCCAGCAGCTTAGAGGCAGGCAGCTCTGGAAACACCATATATTTT. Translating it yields CASSLEAGSSGNTIYF.

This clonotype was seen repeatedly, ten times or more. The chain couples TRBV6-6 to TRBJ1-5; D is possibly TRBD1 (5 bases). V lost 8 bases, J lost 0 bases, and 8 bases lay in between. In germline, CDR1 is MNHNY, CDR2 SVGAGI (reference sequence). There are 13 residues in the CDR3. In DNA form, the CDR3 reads TGTGCCAGCCGACAGAATAGCAATCAGCCCCAGCATTTT. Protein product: CASRQNSNQPQHF.

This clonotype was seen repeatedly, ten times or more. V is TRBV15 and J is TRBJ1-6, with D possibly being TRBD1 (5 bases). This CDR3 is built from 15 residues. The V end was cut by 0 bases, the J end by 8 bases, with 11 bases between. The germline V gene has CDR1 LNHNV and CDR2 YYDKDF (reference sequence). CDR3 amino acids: CATSREAVGDSPLHF. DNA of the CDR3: TGTGCCACCAGCAGAGAGGCTGTAGGGGATTCACCCCTCCACTTT.

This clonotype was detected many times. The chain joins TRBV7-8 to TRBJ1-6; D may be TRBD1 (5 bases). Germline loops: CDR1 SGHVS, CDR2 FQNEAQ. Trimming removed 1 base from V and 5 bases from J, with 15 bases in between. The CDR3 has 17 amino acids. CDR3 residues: CASSLVRGVGHNSPLHF. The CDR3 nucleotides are TGTGCCAGCAGCTTAGTTCGGGGTGTGGGGCATAATTCACCCCTCCACTTT.